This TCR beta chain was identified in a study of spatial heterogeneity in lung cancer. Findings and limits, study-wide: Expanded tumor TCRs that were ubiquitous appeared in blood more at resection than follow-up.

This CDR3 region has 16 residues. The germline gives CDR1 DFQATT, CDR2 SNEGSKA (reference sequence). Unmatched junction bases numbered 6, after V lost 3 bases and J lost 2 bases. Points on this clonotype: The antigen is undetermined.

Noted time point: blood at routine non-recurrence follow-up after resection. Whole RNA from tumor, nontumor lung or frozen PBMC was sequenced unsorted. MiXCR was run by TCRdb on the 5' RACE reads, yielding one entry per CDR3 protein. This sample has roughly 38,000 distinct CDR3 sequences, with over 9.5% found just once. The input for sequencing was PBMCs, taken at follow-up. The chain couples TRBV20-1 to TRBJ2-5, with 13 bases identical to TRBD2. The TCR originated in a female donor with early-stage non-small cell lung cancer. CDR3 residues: CSASELAGGLQETQYF. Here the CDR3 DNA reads TGCAGTGCTAGTGAACTAGCGGGGGGGCTGCAAGAGACCCAGTACTTC.